Each of the 27 T cell receptor beta chains below was sequenced from the same sample in a study of lymphopenia after photon versus proton radiotherapy (dated by TCRdb to the late 2010s). Library prep was done by the immunoSEQ multiplex PCR assay. Entries here come from immuneACCESS through TCRdb and include only in-frame sequences with V and J called. Some clones fail to appear in such tables; in the studies checked, an unresolved V gene covers under half of the shortfall, and the cause of the remainder is unknown. The sample table contains about 18,000 clones; only one count was recorded for approximately 91% of them. The ten biggest clones cover 10% of the sample. This sample comprised peripheral blood, obtained from a patient treated with proton-based radiotherapy. Source of these receptors: a man between 65 and 85 years old with pancreatic cancer.

The chain is built from TRBV4-2 and TRBJ2-7; D perhaps matches TRBD1 (6 bases). V lost 3 bases and J lost 5, with 17 bases in between. Germline V gene sequence: CDR1 LGHNA, CDR2 YNFKEQ. This CDR3 contains 15 residues. This CDR3 reads CASSHTGFEGNEQYF. The CDR3 DNA sequence: TGTGCCAGCAGCCACACAGGGTTTGAAGGGAACGAGCAGTACTTC.

The V gene is TRBV30, the J gene TRBJ1-5, with D possibly matching TRBD1 (6 bases). This CDR3 has 14 amino acids. In germline, CDR1 is GTSNPN, CDR2 SVGIG (reference sequence). V was clipped by 7 bases and J by 6 bases, with 19 bases between them. As DNA, the CDR3 is TGTGCCTCGTCCGGGACACCGAGGGGTCAGCCCCAGCATTTT. This translates into CASSGTPRGQPQHF.

This chain connects TRBV5-1 to TRBJ2-2; D is uncertain. V lost 7 bases, J lost 1 base, and 14 bases lay in between. The CDR3 consists of 15 residues. Germline V lookup: CDR1 SGHRS, CDR2 YFSETQ. CDR3 DNA: TGCGCCAGCCGACCTATGACGGGGAACACCGGGGAGCTGTTTTTT. It encodes CASRPMTGNTGELFF. Full variable domain (outside the CDR3, taken from reference TRBV5-1 and TRBJ2-2): KAGVTQTPRYLIKTRGQQVTLSCSPISGHRSVSWYQQTPGQGLQFLFEYFSETQRNKGNFPGRFSGRQFSNSRSEMNVSTLELGDSALYLCASRPMTGNTGELFFGEGSRLTVL.

V usage is TRBV5-1 and J usage is TRBJ2-1; the match to TRBD1 covers 11 bases. Germline CDR1 SGHRS, CDR2 YFSETQ. Trimming removed 4 bases from V and 8 bases from J; junction bases left unmatched: 5. The CDR3 extends over 14 amino acids. The CDR3 DNA sequence: TGCGCCAGCAGCCAGGGACAGGGGGTCGATGAGCAGTTCTTC. Its protein product is CASSQGQGVDEQFF.

In its sample, this clone was seen a few times. This chain links TRBV18 with TRBJ2-7; 8 bases line up with TRBD2. J gave up 4 bases and V 6 bases, and 11 bases lay outside the gene matches. Germline-derived CDR1 and CDR2 are KGHSH and LQKENI. The CDR3 is 15 amino acids. In DNA, the CDR3 is TGTGCCAGCTCCCTTCAGCGGGAGCGGTTGTACGAGCAGTACTTC. Translation gives CASSLQRERLYEQYF.

V and J are TRBV18 and TRBJ1-1; no definite D call. The length of the CDR3 is 13 residues. Germline CDR1 is KGHSH and CDR2 is LQKENI. With 2 bases removed from V and 1 base from J, the gap between germline ends came to 5 bases. This CDR3 reads CASSPGENTEAFF. DNA for the CDR3: TGTGCCAGCTCACCAGGGGAGAACACTGAAGCTTTCTTT. Looking up the rest from reference TRBV18 and TRBJ1-1 gives the full variable domain: NAGVMQNPRHLVRRRGQEARLRCSPMKGHSHVYWYRQLPEEGLKFMVYLQKENIIDESGMPKERFSAEFPKEGPSILRIQQVVRGDSAAYFCASSPGENTEAFFGQGTRLTVV.

The chain is built from TRBV29-1 and TRBJ1-1; no reliable D call. V was clipped by 7 bases and J by 3 bases, with 6 bases between them. Per the germline V gene, CDR1 is SQVTM and CDR2 is ANQGSEA. This CDR3 contains 10 residues. CDR3 sequence (DNA): TGCAGCGGTGGGGACACTGAAGCTTTCTTT. Residues: CSGGDTEAFF.

This clone was seen a few times. The genes are TRBV19 and TRBJ1-2; 10 nucleotides line up with TRBD1. Germline CDR1 and CDR2: LNHDA and SQIVND (reference sequence). J gave up 2 bases and V 7 bases, and 1 base lay outside the gene matches. This CDR3 is 13 amino acids long. The CDR3 DNA sequence: TGTGCCAGTACGGGACAGGGGAACTATGGCTACACCTTC. Protein sequence: CASTGQGNYGYTF.

V gene TRBV5-4 combines with J gene TRBJ1-2; D call uncertain. Trimming removed 1 base at V and 8 bases at J, with 12 bases between. The germline CDR1 and CDR2 sequences are SGHNT and YYREEE (reference sequence). The CDR3 sequence is 13 residues long. CDR3 bases: TGTGCCAGCAGCTTGCCCCCCGGGGTGGGCTACACCTTC. Its translation is CASSLPPGVGYTF.

This clone has only one observation. The chain combines TRBV7-8 with TRBJ1-1; D gene uncertain. Germline assignment: CDR1 SGHVS and CDR2 FQNEAQ. This CDR3 has 12 residues. Trimming cost V 3 bases and J 7 bases, with 9 bases left between them. The CDR3 DNA reads as TGTGCCAGCAGCTTCCGAGACGGTGAAGCTTTCTTT. Translation: CASSFRDGEAFF.

This chain uses TRBV18 with TRBJ2-3, with D hard to call. CDR1 and CDR2 (germline): KGHSH, LQKENI. Trimming shortened V by 4 bases and J by 0 bases, and 11 bases separated the two germline ends. This CDR3 contains 15 residues. CDR3: CASSHSETSTDTQYF. CDR3 in DNA: TGTGCCAGCTCACACAGTGAAACTAGCACAGATACGCAGTATTTT.

The rearrangement uses TRBV11-3 and TRBJ1-5; D is unresolved. The V gene lost 1 base and the J gene lost 4 bases, with 5 bases spanning the gap. Germline V gives CDR1 SGHNT, CDR2 YENEEA. The CDR3 totals 13 residues. The CDR3 DNA follows: TGTGCCAGCAGCTTAGGACCGAATCAGCCCCAGCATTTT. It codes for CASSLGPNQPQHF.

This clone was seen just once. The chain carries TRBV7-6 and TRBJ1-1, with D tentatively TRBD1 (5 bases). Germline assignment: CDR1 SGHVS and CDR2 FNYEAQ. V lost 4 bases and J lost 1, with 10 bases in between. The CDR3 has 14 residues. The CDR3 loop reads CASSSAGANTEAFF. For the CDR3, the DNA is TGTGCCAGCAGCTCAGCCGGGGCGAACACTGAAGCTTTCTTT.

This chain links TRBV19 with TRBJ1-1; D remains ambiguous. Trimming cost V 5 bases and J 1 base, with 8 bases left between them. The CDR3 runs 13 residues. Germline V CDR1 and CDR2: LNHDA, SQIVND (reference sequence). DNA for the CDR3: TGTGCCAGTAGTTCGGTCAGGAACACTGAAGCTTTCTTT. It translates to CASSSVRNTEAFF.

This clone showed up just a few times. The CDR3 spells CASSRKTGDNSPLHF. The CDR3 DNA is TGTGCCAGCAGCCGGAAGACAGGCGACAATTCACCCCTCCACTTT. The chain uses TRBV7-2 and TRBJ1-6, with D possibly being TRBD1 (6 bases). There are 15 residues in the CDR3. The ends were cut back, 5 bases at V and 7 bases at J, with 15 bases in the middle. Germline-derived CDR1 and CDR2 are SGHTA and FQGNSA.

The chain joins TRBV15 to TRBJ2-2; 9 nucleotides align to TRBD1. The ends lost 0 bases at V and 8 bases at J; junction bases unmatched: 4. The CDR3 is 15 residues long. The germline CDR1 and CDR2 sequences are LNHNV and YYDKDF (reference sequence). The CDR3 DNA follows: TGTGCCACCAGCAGAGAACAGGGGGCGGTGGGGGAGCTGTTTTTT. Translated, it gives CATSREQGAVGELFF.

This rearrangement joins TRBV5-6 to TRBJ1-4, with D tentatively TRBD1 (6 bases). With 4 bases removed from V and 1 base from J, the gap between germline ends came to 14 bases. The CDR3 spans 16 residues. Looked up from germline, CDR1 is SGHDT and CDR2 is YYEEEE. The CDR3 DNA reads as TGTGCCAGCAGCATGGGAACAGGGCTAACTAATGAAAAACTGTTTTTT. It encodes CASSMGTGLTNEKLFF. The variable domain in full, with the rest retrieved from reference TRBV5-6 and TRBJ1-4, is DAGVTQSPTHLIKTRGQQVTLRCSPKSGHDTVSWYQQALGQGPQFIFQYYEEEERQRGNFPDRFSGHQFPNYSSELNVNALLLGDSALYLCASSMGTGLTNEKLFFGSGTQLSVL.

The chain is built from TRBV5-1 and TRBJ1-1; no reliable D call. Germline-derived CDR1 and CDR2 are SGHRS and YFSETQ. This CDR3 has 13 amino acids. V dropped 3 bases and J dropped 6 bases, with 12 bases sitting between them. The CDR3 loop reads CASSSRTGAEAFF. DNA for the CDR3: TGCGCCAGCAGCTCCCGGACGGGCGCTGAAGCTTTCTTT.

V and J are TRBV15 and TRBJ1-1; 7 bases agree with TRBD1. Germline trimming cut 6 bases from V and 1 base from J; bases unmatched to any gene: 5. Germline V CDR1 and CDR2: LNHNV, YYDKDF (reference sequence). The CDR3 sequence is 14 residues long. CDR3 loop: CATRRDSWNTEAFF. CDR3 bases: TGTGCCACCAGAAGGGACAGCTGGAACACTGAAGCTTTCTTT.

The J gene is TRBJ2-7, the V gene TRBV11-2; 8 bases are shared with TRBD2. CDR1 SGHAT and CDR2 FQNNGV come from the germline V gene. V lost 5 bases, J lost 2 bases, and 2 bases stayed unmatched. This CDR3 spans 13 amino acids. CDR3 residues: CASSMGLAYEQYF. The CDR3 nucleotides are TGTGCCAGCAGCATGGGACTAGCCTACGAGCAGTACTTC.

The rearrangement joins TRBV7-9 to TRBJ2-7, with D perhaps matching TRBD2 (5 bases). The CDR3 contains 14 residues. V lost 4 bases to trimming and J lost 5 bases, with 15 bases between them. Looked up from germline, CDR1 is SEHNR and CDR2 is FQNEAQ (reference sequence). CDR3 residues: CASSSWKGEDEQYF. CDR3 DNA sequence: TGTGCCAGCAGCTCGTGGAAGGGAGAAGACGAGCAGTACTTC.

The J gene is TRBJ2-7, the V gene TRBV5-4, with D perhaps assigned TRBD1 or TRBD2 (5 bases each). V shed 0 bases and J shed 7 bases, with 14 bases lying between them. The CDR3 runs 14 residues. From germline, CDR1 is SGHNT and CDR2 YYREEE (reference sequence). The CDR3 here is CASSLDPGTKEQYF. CDR3 coding DNA: TGTGCCAGCAGCTTGGATCCAGGGACGAAGGAGCAGTACTTC.

By sample share, this clone is large. Other DNA sequences in the same sample also yield this CDR3. The rearrangement links TRBV5-1 to TRBJ1-2, with TRBD1 identical over 11 bases. The germline V gene encodes CDR1 SGHRS and CDR2 YFSETQ. CDR3 length: 17 residues. V lost 1 base and J lost 7; bases outside the gene matches: 12. The CDR3 region is CASSLLTDRGRWGGYTF. For the CDR3, the DNA is TGCGCCAGCAGCTTGCTTACGGACAGGGGGCGCTGGGGTGGCTACACCTTC.

J is TRBJ1-4 and V is TRBV5-1; D is ambiguous. CDR3 length: 17 residues. Germline V lookup: CDR1 SGHRS, CDR2 YFSETQ. Trimming stripped 0 bases from V and 9 bases from J, with 21 bases between. The CDR3 protein is CASSLAMNVGGMKKLFF. In nucleotides, the CDR3 is TGCGCCAGCAGCTTGGCCATGAACGTCGGAGGGATGAAAAAACTGTTTTTT.

The gene calls are TRBV6-5 and TRBJ1-6; no clear D. Trimming removed 1 base from V and 9 bases from J, with 10 bases in between. This CDR3 comprises 14 residues. Germline V lookup: CDR1 MNHEY, CDR2 SVGAGI. In DNA form, the CDR3 reads TGTGCCAGCAGTTACTGGGAGCCAAGTTCACCCCTCCACTTT. It specifies CASSYWEPSSPLHF.

This chain joins TRBV6-5 and TRBJ1-1; D may be TRBD1 (5 bases). The V and J ends lost 0 bases and 2 bases respectively, with 10 bases between them. Germline-derived CDR1 and CDR2 are MNHEY and SVGAGI. The CDR3 covers 15 residues. CDR3 sequence reads: CASSYSWDPNTEAFF. The DNA of the CDR3 is TGTGCCAGCAGTTACTCGTGGGACCCAAACACTGAAGCTTTCTTT.

The genes are TRBV30 and TRBJ1-2; 7 bases align to TRBD1. V shed 1 base and J 5 bases; nucleotides not matched to a gene: 10. Germline V CDR1 and CDR2: GTSNPN, SVGIG (reference sequence). CDR3 length equals 15 residues. This chain's CDR3 is CAWSAEGALGYGYTF. For the CDR3, the DNA is TGTGCCTGGAGTGCGGAGGGGGCCCTGGGGTATGGCTACACCTTC.